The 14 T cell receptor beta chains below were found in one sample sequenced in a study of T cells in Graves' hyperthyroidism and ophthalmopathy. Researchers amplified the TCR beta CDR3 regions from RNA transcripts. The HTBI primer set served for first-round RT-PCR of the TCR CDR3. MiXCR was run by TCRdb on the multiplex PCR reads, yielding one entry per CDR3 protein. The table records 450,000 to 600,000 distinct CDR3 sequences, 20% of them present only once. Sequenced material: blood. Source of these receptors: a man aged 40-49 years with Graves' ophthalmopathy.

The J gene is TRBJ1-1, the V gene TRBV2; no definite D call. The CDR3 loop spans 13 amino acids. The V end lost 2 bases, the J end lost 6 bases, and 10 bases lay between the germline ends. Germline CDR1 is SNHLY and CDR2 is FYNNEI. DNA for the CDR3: TGTGCCAGCAGTGAAACCCGGGAGGCTGAAGCTTTCTTT. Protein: CASSETREAEAFF.

DNA for the CDR3: TGTGCCAGCAGCTTACGGGGGGCTGAAGCTTTCTTT. Its protein product is CASSLRGAEAFF. The V and J genes are TRBV27 and TRBJ1-1; the D gene is possibly TRBD1 (5 bases). Trimming took 6 bases from V and 6 from J, leaving 11 bases between them. Per the germline V gene, CDR1 is MNHEY and CDR2 is SMNVEV (reference sequence). This CDR3 contains 12 residues.

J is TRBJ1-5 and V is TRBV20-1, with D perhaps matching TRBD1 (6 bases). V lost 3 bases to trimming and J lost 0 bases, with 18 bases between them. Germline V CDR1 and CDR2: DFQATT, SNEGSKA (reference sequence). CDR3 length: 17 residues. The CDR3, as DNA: TGCAGTGCTAGGACCTTCGGACAGTCGCATAGCAATCAGCCCCAGCATTTT. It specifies CSARTFGQSHSNQPQHF.

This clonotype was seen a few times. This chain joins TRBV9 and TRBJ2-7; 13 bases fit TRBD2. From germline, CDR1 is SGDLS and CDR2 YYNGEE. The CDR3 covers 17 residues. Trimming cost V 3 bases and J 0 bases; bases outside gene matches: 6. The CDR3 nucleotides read TGTGCCAGCAGCGAGGGACTAGCGGGGTGGTACTCCTACGAGCAGTACTTC. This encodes CASSEGLAGWYSYEQYF.

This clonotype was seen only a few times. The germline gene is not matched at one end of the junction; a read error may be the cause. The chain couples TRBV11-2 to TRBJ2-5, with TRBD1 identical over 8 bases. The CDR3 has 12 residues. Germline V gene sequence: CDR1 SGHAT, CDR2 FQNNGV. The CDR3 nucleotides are TGTGCCAGCAGCCCCGACAGGGGCGGCCCCCACTTC. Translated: CASSPDRGGPHF. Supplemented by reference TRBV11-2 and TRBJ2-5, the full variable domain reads EAGVAQSPRYKIIEKRQSVAFWCNPISGHATLYWYQQILGQGPKLLIQFQNNGVVDDSQLPKDRFSAERLKGVDSTLKIQPAKLEDSAVYLCASSPDRGGPHFGPGTRLLVL.

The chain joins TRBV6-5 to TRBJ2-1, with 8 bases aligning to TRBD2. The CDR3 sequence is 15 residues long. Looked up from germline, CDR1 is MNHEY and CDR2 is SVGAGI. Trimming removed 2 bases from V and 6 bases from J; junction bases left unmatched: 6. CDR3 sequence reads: CASSYREGLGNEQFF. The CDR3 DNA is TGTGCCAGCAGTTACCGGGAGGGCCTAGGCAATGAGCAGTTCTTC.

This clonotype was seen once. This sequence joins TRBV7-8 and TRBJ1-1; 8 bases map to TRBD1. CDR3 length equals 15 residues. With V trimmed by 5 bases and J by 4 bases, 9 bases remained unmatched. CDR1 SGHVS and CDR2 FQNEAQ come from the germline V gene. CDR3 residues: CASSVSGQGFTEAFF. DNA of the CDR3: TGTGCCAGCAGCGTCTCCGGACAGGGCTTCACTGAAGCTTTCTTT.

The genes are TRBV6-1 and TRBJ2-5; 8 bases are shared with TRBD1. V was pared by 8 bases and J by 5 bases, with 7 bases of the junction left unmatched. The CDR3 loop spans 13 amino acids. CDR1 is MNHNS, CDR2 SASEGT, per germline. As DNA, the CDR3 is TGTGCCAGCCGGACAGGGAGGCGGGAGACCCAGTACTTC. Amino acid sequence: CASRTGRRETQYF.

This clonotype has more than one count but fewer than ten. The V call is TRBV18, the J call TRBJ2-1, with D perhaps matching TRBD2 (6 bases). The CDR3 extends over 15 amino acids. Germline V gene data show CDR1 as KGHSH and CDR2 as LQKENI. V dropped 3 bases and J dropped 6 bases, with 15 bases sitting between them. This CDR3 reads CASSPGGGGSNEQFF. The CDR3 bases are TGTGCCAGCTCACCGGGGGGAGGCGGATCCAATGAGCAGTTCTTC. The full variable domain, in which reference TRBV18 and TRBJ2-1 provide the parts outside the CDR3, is NAGVMQNPRHLVRRRGQEARLRCSPMKGHSHVYWYRQLPEEGLKFMVYLQKENIIDESGMPKERFSAEFPKEGPSILRIQQVVRGDSAAYFCASSPGGGGSNEQFFGPGTRLTVL.

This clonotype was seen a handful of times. CDR3 protein: CASSYWRGSSTDTQYF. The CDR3 DNA is TGTGCCAGCAGTTACTGGCGGGGGTCAAGCACAGATACGCAGTATTTT. The rearrangement links TRBV6-5 to TRBJ2-3, with 7 bases lining up with TRBD2. Looked up from germline, CDR1 is MNHEY and CDR2 is SVGAGI. With 1 base clipped from V and 0 bases from J, the junction kept 4 bases outside the gene matches. This CDR3 region has 16 residues.

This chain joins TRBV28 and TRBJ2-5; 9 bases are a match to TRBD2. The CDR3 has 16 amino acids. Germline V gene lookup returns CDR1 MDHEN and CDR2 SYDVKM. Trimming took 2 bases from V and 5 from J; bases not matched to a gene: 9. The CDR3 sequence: CASSLSSGSVGETQYF. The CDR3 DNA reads TGTGCCAGCAGTTTAAGTAGCGGGAGCGTGGGGGAGACCCAGTACTTC.

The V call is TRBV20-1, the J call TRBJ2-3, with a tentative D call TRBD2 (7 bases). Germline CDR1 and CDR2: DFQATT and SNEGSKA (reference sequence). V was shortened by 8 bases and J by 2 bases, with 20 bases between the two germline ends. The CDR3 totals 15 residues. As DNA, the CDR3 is TGCAGTCCCTATTTTGGGGGGGGGCCCACAGATACGCAGTATTTT. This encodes CSPYFGGGPTDTQYF.

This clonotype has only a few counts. CDR3 in DNA: TGTGCCAGCAGCTTGGGGGTAGGGCGGCCAGATACGCAGTATTTT. Translating it yields CASSLGVGRPDTQYF. The chain links TRBV7-8 to TRBJ2-3; D is perhaps TRBD1 or TRBD2 (5 bases each). Per the germline V gene, CDR1 is SGHVS and CDR2 is FQNEAQ. The CDR3 contains 15 residues. V lost 3 bases to trimming and J lost 4 bases, with 14 bases between them.

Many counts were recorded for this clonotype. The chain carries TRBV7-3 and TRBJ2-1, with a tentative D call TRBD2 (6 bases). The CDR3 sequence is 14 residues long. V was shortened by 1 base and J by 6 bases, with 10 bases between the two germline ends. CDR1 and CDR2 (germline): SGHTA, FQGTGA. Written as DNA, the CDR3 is TGTGCCAGCAGCTTAAGCGGGGTGGGCAATGAGCAGTTCTTC. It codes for CASSLSGVGNEQFF.